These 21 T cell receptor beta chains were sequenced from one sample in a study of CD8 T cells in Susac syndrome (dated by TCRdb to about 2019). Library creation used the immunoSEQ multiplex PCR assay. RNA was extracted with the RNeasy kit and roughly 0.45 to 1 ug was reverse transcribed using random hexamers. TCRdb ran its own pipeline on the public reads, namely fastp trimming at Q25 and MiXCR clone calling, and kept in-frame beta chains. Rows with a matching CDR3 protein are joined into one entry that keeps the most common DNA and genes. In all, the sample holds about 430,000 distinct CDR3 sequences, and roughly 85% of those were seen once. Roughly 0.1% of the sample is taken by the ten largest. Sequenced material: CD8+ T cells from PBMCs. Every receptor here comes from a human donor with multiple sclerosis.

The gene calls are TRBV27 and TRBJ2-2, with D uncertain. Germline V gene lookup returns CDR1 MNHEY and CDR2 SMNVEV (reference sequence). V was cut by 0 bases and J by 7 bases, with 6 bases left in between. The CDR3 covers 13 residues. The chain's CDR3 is CASSLSLIGELFF. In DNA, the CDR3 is TGTGCCAGCAGTTTATCCCTGATCGGGGAGCTGTTTTTT.

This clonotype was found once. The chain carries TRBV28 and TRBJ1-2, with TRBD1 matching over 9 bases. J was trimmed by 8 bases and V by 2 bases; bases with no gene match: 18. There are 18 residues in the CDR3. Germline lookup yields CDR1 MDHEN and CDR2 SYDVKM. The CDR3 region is CASSLTGDRDTPRGGYTF. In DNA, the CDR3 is TGTGCCAGCAGTTTAACCGGGGACAGGGATACCCCAAGGGGGGGCTACACCTTC.

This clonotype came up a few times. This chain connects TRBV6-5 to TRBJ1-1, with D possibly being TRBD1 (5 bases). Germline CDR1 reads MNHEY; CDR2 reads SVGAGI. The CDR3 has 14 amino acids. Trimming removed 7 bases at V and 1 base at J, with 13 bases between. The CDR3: CASTPGGPNTEAFF. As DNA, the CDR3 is TGTGCCAGCACTCCGGGGGGACCGAACACTGAAGCTTTCTTT.

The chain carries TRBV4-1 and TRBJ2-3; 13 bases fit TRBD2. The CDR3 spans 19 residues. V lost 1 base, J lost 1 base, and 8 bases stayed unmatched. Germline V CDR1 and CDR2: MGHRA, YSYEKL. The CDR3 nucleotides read TGCGCCAGCAGCCAAGGGCCCCCCGGACTAGCGGGGGGCACAGATACGCAGTATTTT. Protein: CASSQGPPGLAGGTDTQYF.

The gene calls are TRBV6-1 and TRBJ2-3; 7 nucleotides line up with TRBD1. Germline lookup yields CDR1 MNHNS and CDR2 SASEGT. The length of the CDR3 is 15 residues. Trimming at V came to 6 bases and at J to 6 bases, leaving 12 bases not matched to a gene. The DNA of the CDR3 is TGTGCCAGCAGCGCACTCCGGGACAGATTGGATACGCAGTATTTT. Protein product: CASSALRDRLDTQYF.

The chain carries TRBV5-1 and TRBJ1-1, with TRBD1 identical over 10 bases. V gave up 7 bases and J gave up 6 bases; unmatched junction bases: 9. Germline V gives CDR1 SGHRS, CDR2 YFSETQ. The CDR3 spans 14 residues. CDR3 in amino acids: CASGAGTGAPEAFF. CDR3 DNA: TGCGCCAGCGGGGCCGGGACAGGGGCCCCTGAAGCTTTCTTT.

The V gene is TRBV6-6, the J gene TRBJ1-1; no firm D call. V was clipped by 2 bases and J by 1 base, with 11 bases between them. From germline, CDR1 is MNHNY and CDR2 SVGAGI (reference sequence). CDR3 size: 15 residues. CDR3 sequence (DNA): TGTGCCAGCAGTTACCATAGTACATCGAACACTGAAGCTTTCTTT. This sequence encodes CASSYHSTSNTEAFF.

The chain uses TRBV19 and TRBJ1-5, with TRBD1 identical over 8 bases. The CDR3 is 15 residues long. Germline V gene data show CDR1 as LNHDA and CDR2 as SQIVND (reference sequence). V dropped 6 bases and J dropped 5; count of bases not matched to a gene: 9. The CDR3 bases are TGTGCCAGTAGGGGAGACAGGGGTGGTGATCAGCCCCAGCATTTT. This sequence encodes CASRGDRGGDQPQHF. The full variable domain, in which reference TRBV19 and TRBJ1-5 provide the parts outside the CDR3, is DGGITQSPKYLFRKEGQNVTLSCEQNLNHDAMYWYRQDPGQGLRLIYYSQIVNDFQKGDIAEGYSVSREKKESFPLTVTSAQKNPTAFYLCASRGDRGGDQPQHFGDGTRLSIL.

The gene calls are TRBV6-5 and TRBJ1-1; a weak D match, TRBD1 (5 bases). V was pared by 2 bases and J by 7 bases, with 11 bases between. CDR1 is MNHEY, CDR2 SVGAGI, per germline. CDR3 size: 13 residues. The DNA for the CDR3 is TGTGCCAGCAGTTACACCCAGGGAATTGAAGCTTTCTTT. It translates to CASSYTQGIEAFF.

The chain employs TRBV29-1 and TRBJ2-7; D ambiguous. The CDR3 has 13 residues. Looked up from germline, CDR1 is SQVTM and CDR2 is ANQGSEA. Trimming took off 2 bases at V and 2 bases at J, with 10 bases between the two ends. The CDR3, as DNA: TGCAGCGTTGAATCCCGTGTCCCCTACGAGCAGTACTTC. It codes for CSVESRVPYEQYF.

The CDR3 region has the DNA TGTGCCTGGAGCATGGGGACGGCCTACGAGCAGTACTTC. This gives the protein CAWSMGTAYEQYF. This rearrangement joins TRBV30 to TRBJ2-7, with D tentatively TRBD1 or TRBD2 (5 bases each). V lost 3 bases, J lost 2 bases, and 11 bases lay in between. Germline CDR1 GTSNPN, CDR2 SVGIG (reference sequence). CDR3 length: 13 amino acids.

The CDR3 DNA follows: TGTGCCAGCAGCTTGGCCCAACAGGGGTATGGCTACACCTTC. Its protein product is CASSLAQQGYGYTF. This chain connects TRBV5-6 to TRBJ1-2; 7 bases fit TRBD1. Germline V lookup: CDR1 SGHDT, CDR2 YYEEEE. The CDR3 is 14 amino acids. Trimming took 0 bases from V and 5 from J; bases not matched to a gene: 4.

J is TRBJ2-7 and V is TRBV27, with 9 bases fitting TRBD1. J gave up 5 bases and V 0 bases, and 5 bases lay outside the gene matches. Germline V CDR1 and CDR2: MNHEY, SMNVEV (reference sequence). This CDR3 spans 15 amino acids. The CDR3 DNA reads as TGTGCCAGCAGTTTATCCGGGACAGGGACCCACGAGCAGTACTTC. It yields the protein CASSLSGTGTHEQYF.

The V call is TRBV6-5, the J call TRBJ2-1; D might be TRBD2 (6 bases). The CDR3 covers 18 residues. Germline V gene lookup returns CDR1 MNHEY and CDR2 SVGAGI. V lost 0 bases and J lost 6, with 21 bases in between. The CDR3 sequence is CASSYSIRPGRAPNEQFF. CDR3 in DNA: TGTGCCAGCAGTTACTCGATCCGGCCCGGGAGAGCACCCAATGAGCAGTTCTTC.

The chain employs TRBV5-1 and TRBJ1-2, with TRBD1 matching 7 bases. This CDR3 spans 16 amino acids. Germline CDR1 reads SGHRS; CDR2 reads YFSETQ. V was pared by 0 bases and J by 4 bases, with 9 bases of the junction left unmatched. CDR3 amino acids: CASSLGTGQTFYGYTF. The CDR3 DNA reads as TGCGCCAGCAGCTTGGGGACAGGCCAAACCTTCTATGGCTACACCTTC.

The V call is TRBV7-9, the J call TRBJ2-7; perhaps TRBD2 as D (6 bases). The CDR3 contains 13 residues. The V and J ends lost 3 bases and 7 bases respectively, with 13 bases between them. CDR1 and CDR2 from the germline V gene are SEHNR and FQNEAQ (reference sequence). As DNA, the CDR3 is TGTGCCAGCAGCTTTAATGGAGGGGAAGAGCAGTACTTC. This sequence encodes CASSFNGGEEQYF.

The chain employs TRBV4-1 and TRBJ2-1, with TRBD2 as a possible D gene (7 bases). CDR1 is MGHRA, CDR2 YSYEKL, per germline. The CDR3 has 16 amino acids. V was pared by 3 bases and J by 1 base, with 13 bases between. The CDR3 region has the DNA TGCGCCAGCAGCCACCCGCGGGGGCGGTCCTACAATGAGCAGTTCTTC. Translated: CASSHPRGRSYNEQFF.

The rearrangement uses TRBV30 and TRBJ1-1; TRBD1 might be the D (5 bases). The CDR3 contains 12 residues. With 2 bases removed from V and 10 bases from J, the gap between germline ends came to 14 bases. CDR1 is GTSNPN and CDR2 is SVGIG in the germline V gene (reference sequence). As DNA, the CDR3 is TGTGCCTGGAGTTTCCCGGCGGGGGGAGCTTTCTTT. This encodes CAWSFPAGGAFF. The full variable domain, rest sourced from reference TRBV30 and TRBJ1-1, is SQTIHQWPATLVQPVGSPLSLECTVEGTSNPNLYWYRQAAGRGLQLLFYSVGIGQISSEVPQNLSASRPQDRQFILSSKKLLLSDSGFYLCAWSFPAGGAFFGQGTRLTVV.

CDR3 amino acids: CASSLLGVGDTEAFF. The CDR3, as DNA: TGTGCCAGCAGCCTCCTAGGCGTCGGTGACACTGAAGCTTTCTTT. J is TRBJ1-1 and V is TRBV7-9; D not certain. The CDR3 is 15 residues long. Germline V gene sequence: CDR1 SEHNR, CDR2 FQNEAQ (reference sequence). V was shortened by 5 bases and J by 3 bases, with 16 bases between the two germline ends.

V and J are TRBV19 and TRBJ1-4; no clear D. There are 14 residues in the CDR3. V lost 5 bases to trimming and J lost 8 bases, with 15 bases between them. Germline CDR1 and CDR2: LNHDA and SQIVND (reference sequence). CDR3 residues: CASSGAESKEKLFF. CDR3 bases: TGTGCCAGTAGTGGAGCCGAGTCGAAGGAAAAACTGTTTTTT.

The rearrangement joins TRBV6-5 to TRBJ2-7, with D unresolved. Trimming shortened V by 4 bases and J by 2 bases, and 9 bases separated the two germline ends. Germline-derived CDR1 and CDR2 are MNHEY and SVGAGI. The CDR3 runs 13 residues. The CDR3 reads CASSLTMTYEQYF. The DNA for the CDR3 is TGTGCCAGCAGTTTAACCATGACCTACGAGCAGTACTTC.